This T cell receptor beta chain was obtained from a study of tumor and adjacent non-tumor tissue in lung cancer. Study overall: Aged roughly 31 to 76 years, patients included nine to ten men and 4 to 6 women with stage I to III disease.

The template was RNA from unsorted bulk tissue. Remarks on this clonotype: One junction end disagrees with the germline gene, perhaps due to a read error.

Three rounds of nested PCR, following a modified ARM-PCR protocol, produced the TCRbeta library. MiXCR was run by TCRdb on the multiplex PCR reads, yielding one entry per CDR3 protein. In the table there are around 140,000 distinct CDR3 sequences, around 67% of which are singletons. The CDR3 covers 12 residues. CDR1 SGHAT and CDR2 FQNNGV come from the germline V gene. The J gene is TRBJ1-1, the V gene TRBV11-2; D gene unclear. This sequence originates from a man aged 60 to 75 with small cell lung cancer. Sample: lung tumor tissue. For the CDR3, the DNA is TGTGTCAGCATCCTGAAGAACACTGAAGCTTTCTTT. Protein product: CVSILKNTEAFF.